The 29 T cell receptor beta chains below all came from one sample that was sequenced in a study of blood T cell repertoires in COVID-19. Clones were sequenced by immunoSEQ multiplex PCR, and TCRdb holds only the in-frame ones, with some missing. The data hold nearly 55,000 clones, with approximately 80% observed a single time. The source material was peripheral blood. These receptor sequences come from a human donor with active or convalescent COVID-19. The donor label of this sample is uncertain.

The CDR3 here is CASSPTVDTQYF. The CDR3 bases are TGTGCCAGCAGCCCGACAGTCGATACGCAGTATTTT. V is TRBV5-6 and J is TRBJ2-3; a possible D gene is TRBD1 (5 bases). The germline V gene encodes CDR1 SGHDT and CDR2 YYEEEE. V dropped 4 bases and J dropped 6 bases, with 9 bases sitting between them. The CDR3 length is 12 residues.

V usage is TRBV2 and J usage is TRBJ2-2; D gene unclear. V lost 8 bases to trimming and J lost 6 bases, with 22 bases between them. This CDR3 has 16 amino acids. Per germline, CDR1 SNHLY and CDR2 FYNNEI. Written as DNA, the CDR3 is TGTGCCAGCCGCCCAAGGCCCAGCGCGTCGGCCGGGGAGCTGTTTTTT. This translates into CASRPRPSASAGELFF.

V usage is TRBV11-2 and J usage is TRBJ2-5; no definite D call. V lost 1 base and J 5 bases, leaving 5 bases between the germline ends. Germline values: CDR1 SGHAT, CDR2 FQNNGV. CDR3 length: 12 residues. CDR3: CASSLARETQYF. CDR3 nucleotide sequence: TGTGCCAGCAGCTTAGCCAGGGAGACCCAGTACTTC.

The rearrangement joins TRBV6-5 to TRBJ1-2, with TRBD1 identical over 7 bases. V shed 7 bases, J shed 4 bases, and the junction held 9 bases outside the gene matches. The CDR3 is 14 amino acids. In germline, CDR1 is MNHEY, CDR2 SVGAGI. The CDR3 DNA follows: TGTGCCAGCACCCCCCCCGGACAGGCCTATGGCTACACCTTC. Translated: CASTPPGQAYGYTF.

The chain recombines TRBV4-1 with TRBJ2-1, with D perhaps matching TRBD1 (5 bases). V lost 1 base to trimming and J lost 6 bases, with 22 bases between them. Per germline, CDR1 MGHRA and CDR2 YSYEKL. This CDR3 contains 18 residues. The CDR3 loop reads CASSQVTGQPKLGNEQFF. The CDR3 DNA sequence: TGCGCCAGCAGCCAAGTAACAGGACAACCTAAGCTCGGCAATGAGCAGTTCTTC.

The chain employs TRBV7-9 and TRBJ2-3; a weak D match, TRBD2 (5 bases). V lost 5 bases and J 1 base, leaving 7 bases between the germline ends. The CDR3 extends over 13 amino acids. Germline CDR1 and CDR2: SEHNR and FQNEAQ (reference sequence). Here the CDR3 DNA reads TGTGCCAGCAGCACCGGGGGCACAGATACGCAGTATTTT. Amino acids: CASSTGGTDTQYF.

This chain joins TRBV7-3 and TRBJ2-1, with D hard to call. Per germline, CDR1 SGHTA and CDR2 FQGTGA. The CDR3 sequence is 13 residues long. V dropped 1 base and J dropped 5 bases, with 6 bases sitting between them. CDR3 in DNA: TGTGCCAGCAGCTTAATATTCGACAATGAGCAGTTCTTC. Translated: CASSLIFDNEQFF. The variable domain in full, completed from reference TRBV7-3 and TRBJ2-1, reads GAGVSQTPSNKVTEKGKYVELRCDPISGHTALYWYRQSLGQGPEFLIYFQGTGAADDSGLPNDRFFAVRPEGSVSTLKIQRTERGDSAVYLCASSLIFDNEQFFGPGTRLTVL.

The rearrangement links TRBV27 to TRBJ2-7; 10 bases agree with TRBD1. The junction had 3 bases not matched to a gene; V was cut back by 7 bases and J by 3 bases. CDR3 size: 13 residues. Germline CDR1 MNHEY, CDR2 SMNVEV (reference sequence). The CDR3 sequence is CASTRTGGYEQYF. The CDR3 nucleotides read TGTGCCAGCACCCGGACAGGGGGCTACGAGCAGTACTTC.

The V gene is TRBV29-1, the J gene TRBJ1-2; D is uncertain. CDR3 length equals 10 residues. Trimming took 6 bases from V and 2 from J, leaving 4 bases between them. Germline lookup yields CDR1 SQVTM and CDR2 ANQGSEA. The CDR3 DNA reads TGCAGCGTGGAGAACTATGGCTACACCTTC. Amino acid sequence: CSVENYGYTF.

The chain employs TRBV28 and TRBJ2-1, with 9 bases aligning to TRBD1. Trimming removed 1 base from V and 5 bases from J; junction bases left unmatched: 3. Germline CDR1 reads MDHEN; CDR2 reads SYDVKM. There are 15 residues in the CDR3. The CDR3 DNA reads as TGTGCCAGCAGTTTATCGGGACAGGGAAACAATGAGCAGTTCTTC. Encoded protein: CASSLSGQGNNEQFF.

A few counts support this clone. The chain recombines TRBV19 with TRBJ1-2; the D gene is possibly TRBD1 (6 bases). V lost 4 bases to trimming and J lost 9 bases, with 12 bases between them. CDR1 is LNHDA and CDR2 is SQIVND in the germline V gene (reference sequence). CDR3 length: 12 amino acids. This CDR3 is CASSTQQGSYTF. DNA of the CDR3: TGTGCCAGTAGTACCCAACAGGGAAGCTACACCTTC.

This sequence joins TRBV28 and TRBJ1-5; D unclear. Germline assignment: CDR1 MDHEN and CDR2 SYDVKM. This CDR3 region has 15 residues. V was clipped by 1 base and J by 0 bases, with 7 bases between them. The CDR3, as DNA: TGTGCCAGCAGTTTATCTGGCCTTAGCAATCAGCCCCAGCATTTT. This sequence encodes CASSLSGLSNQPQHF.

This rearrangement joins TRBV5-1 to TRBJ2-7, with 7 bases matching TRBD1. With V trimmed by 4 bases and J by 2 bases, 9 bases remained unmatched. CDR3 length: 15 amino acids. Germline CDR1 is SGHRS and CDR2 is YFSETQ. CDR3 loop: CASSHPGQATYEQYF. CDR3 DNA sequence: TGCGCCAGCAGCCACCCAGGACAGGCGACCTACGAGCAGTACTTC.

This chain uses TRBV5-4 with TRBJ1-1, with TRBD1 as a possible D gene (6 bases). Deletions cut 6 bases from V and 5 bases from J, with 11 bases between. CDR1 is SGHNT, CDR2 YYREEE, per germline (reference sequence). The CDR3 spans 12 residues. This chain's CDR3 is CASKGVRTEAFF. The CDR3 bases are TGTGCCAGCAAGGGGGTGCGGACTGAAGCTTTCTTT.

This clone was seen a single time. This chain uses TRBV28 with TRBJ1-2; D not certain. The CDR3 consists of 12 residues. The V end lost 1 base, the J end lost 5 bases, and 5 bases lay between the germline ends. CDR1 is MDHEN, CDR2 SYDVKM, per germline. DNA of the CDR3: TGTGCCAGCAGTTTATCCGGGTATGGCTACACCTTC. It encodes CASSLSGYGYTF.

This clone was seen more than once but under ten times. V is TRBV28 and J is TRBJ2-7; TRBD1 matches at 10 bases. Germline V CDR1 and CDR2: MDHEN, SYDVKM. Trimming at V came to 6 bases and at J to 3 bases, leaving 2 bases not matched to a gene. The CDR3 is 13 residues long. CDR3 nucleotides: TGTGCCAGCAGGACAGGGGGCGTCTACGAGCAGTACTTC. Its translation is CASRTGGVYEQYF.

V gene TRBV4-1 combines with J gene TRBJ1-5; D is possibly TRBD1 (6 bases). Germline lookup yields CDR1 MGHRA and CDR2 YSYEKL. V was clipped by 5 bases and J by 4 bases, with 12 bases between them. CDR3 length: 14 amino acids. Here the CDR3 DNA reads TGCGCCAGCAGCTCAATACAGGGAAATCAGCCCCAGCATTTT. Translation: CASSSIQGNQPQHF.

This chain uses TRBV24-1 with TRBJ2-3, with D uncertain. Per the germline V gene, CDR1 is KGHDR and CDR2 is SFDVKD. The CDR3 length is 11 residues. V was trimmed by 0 bases and J by 13 bases, leaving 7 bases between them. The chain's CDR3 is CATSDLKEKYF. In nucleotides, the CDR3 is TGTGCCACCAGTGATTTGAAAGAGAAGTATTTT.

This rearrangement joins TRBV7-2 to TRBJ2-5; 7 positions match TRBD2. This CDR3 spans 15 amino acids. Germline V lookup: CDR1 SGHTA, CDR2 FQGNSA. Losses at the gene ends were 1 base for V and 5 bases for J; bases not matched to a gene: 7. The CDR3 nucleotides are TGTGCCAGCAGCTTAGGGGGCGGGAGTACCGAGACCCAGTACTTC. It codes for CASSLGGGSTETQYF.

The rearrangement joins TRBV7-2 to TRBJ2-7; 8 nucleotides agree with TRBD2. CDR1 and CDR2 (germline): SGHTA, FQGNSA. The CDR3 runs 15 residues. J gave up 0 bases and V 4 bases, and 5 bases lay outside the gene matches. The CDR3 sequence: CASSSRLASSYEQYF. The CDR3 DNA reads as TGTGCCAGCAGCTCTCGACTAGCGAGCTCCTACGAGCAGTACTTC. The variable domain in full, completed from reference TRBV7-2 and TRBJ2-7, reads GAGVSQSPSNKVTEKGKDVELRCDPISGHTALYWYRQSLGQGLEFLIYFQGNSAPDKSGLPSDRFSAERTGGSVSTLTIQRTQQEDSAVYLCASSSRLASSYEQYFGPGTRLTVT.

The V gene is TRBV7-6, the J gene TRBJ1-5; 10 bases fit TRBD1. Germline CDR1 and CDR2: SGHVS and FNYEAQ. Germline trimming cut 5 bases from V and 6 bases from J; bases unmatched to any gene: 10. The CDR3 length is 16 residues. DNA of the CDR3: TGTGCCAGCAGCGACCGGACAGGGGGATATGGTCAGCCCCAGCATTTT. Amino acids: CASSDRTGGYGQPQHF.

This clone was recorded a few times. This chain connects TRBV7-2 to TRBJ2-7, with D perhaps matching TRBD2 (5 bases). Germline V gives CDR1 SGHTA, CDR2 FQGNSA. CDR3 length: 16 amino acids. With 3 bases removed from V and 2 bases from J, the gap between germline ends came to 17 bases. DNA of the CDR3: TGTGCCAGCAGCTTGTCGGGGAATGTTGAAGCCTACGAGCAGTACTTC. Its protein product is CASSLSGNVEAYEQYF.

The chain recombines TRBV3-1 (or the pseudogene TRBV3-2) with TRBJ2-3, with 10 bases identical to TRBD2. The CDR3 length is 16 residues. With 0 bases clipped from V and 9 bases from J, the junction kept 9 bases outside the gene matches. The germline CDR1 and CDR2 sequences are LGHDT and YNNKEL (reference sequence). CDR3 coding DNA: TGTGCCAGCAGCCAAGATGGGCTAGCGGGAGCCTTCACGCAGTATTTT. This sequence encodes CASSQDGLAGAFTQYF.

V and J are TRBV11-2 and TRBJ1-1; D remains unclear. Per the germline V gene, CDR1 is SGHAT and CDR2 is FQNNGV. CDR3 length: 13 amino acids. Trimming cost V 6 bases and J 0 bases, with 8 bases left between them. CDR3 amino acids: CASSPQMNTEAFF. CDR3 in DNA: TGTGCCAGCAGTCCCCAGATGAACACTGAAGCTTTCTTT.

This chain joins TRBV28 and TRBJ1-2; TRBD1 might be the D (5 bases). Germline V lookup: CDR1 MDHEN, CDR2 SYDVKM. The CDR3 contains 13 residues. Trimming shortened V by 8 bases and J by 4 bases, and 14 bases separated the two germline ends. The CDR3: CASASSGGYGYTF. The CDR3 DNA sequence: TGTGCCAGCGCGTCCTCGGGGGGCTATGGCTACACCTTC.

The chain is built from TRBV19 and TRBJ2-1; possibly TRBD1 for D (6 bases). The CDR3 contains 15 residues. Trimming pared 7 bases from V and 7 bases from J, leaving 20 bases between. The germline CDR1 and CDR2 sequences are LNHDA and SQIVND (reference sequence). CDR3 in DNA: TGTGCCAGTACCCCGATAGGGGAAGGGGGTAATGAGCAGTTCTTC. It yields the protein CASTPIGEGGNEQFF.

This chain joins TRBV27 and TRBJ2-3; D might be TRBD2 (7 bases). Trimming removed 8 bases at V and 4 bases at J, with 10 bases between. Germline V lookup: CDR1 MNHEY, CDR2 SMNVEV (reference sequence). This CDR3 is 12 amino acids long. In nucleotides, the CDR3 is TGTGCCAGCGGGAGGGGGGCAGATACGCAGTATTTT. Its protein product is CASGRGADTQYF.

This clone was recorded a few times. The V gene is TRBV19, the J gene TRBJ2-1, with 7 bases lining up with TRBD1. J lost 9 bases, V lost 0 bases, and 8 bases had no gene match. The V gene's germline CDR1 is LNHDA and CDR2 SQIVND (reference sequence). This CDR3 region has 15 residues. This chain's CDR3 is CASSIDQGDRPEQFF. The CDR3 nucleotides are TGTGCCAGTAGTATAGATCAGGGGGACAGACCTGAGCAGTTCTTC.

The CDR3 DNA sequence: TGTGCCAGCAGCCAAAATAGCGGGAGTGCGAATGAGCAGTTCTTC. As protein: CASSQNSGSANEQFF. The V call is TRBV7-3, the J call TRBJ2-1; 9 nucleotides align to TRBD2. The ends lost 5 bases at V and 7 bases at J; junction bases unmatched: 9. The germline V gene has CDR1 SGHTA and CDR2 FQGTGA. This CDR3 region has 15 residues.